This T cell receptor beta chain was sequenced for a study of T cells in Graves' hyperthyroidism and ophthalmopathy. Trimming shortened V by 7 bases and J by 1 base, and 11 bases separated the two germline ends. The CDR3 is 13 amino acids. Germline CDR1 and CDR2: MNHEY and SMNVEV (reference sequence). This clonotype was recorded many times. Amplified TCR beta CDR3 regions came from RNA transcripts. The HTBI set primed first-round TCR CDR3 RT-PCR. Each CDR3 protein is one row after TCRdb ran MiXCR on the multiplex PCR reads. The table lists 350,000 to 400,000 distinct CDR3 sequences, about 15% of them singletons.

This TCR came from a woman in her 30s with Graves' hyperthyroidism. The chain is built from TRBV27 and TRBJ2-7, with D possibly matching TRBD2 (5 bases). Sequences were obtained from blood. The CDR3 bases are TGTGCCAGCACCCGGGGTGTTTCCTACGAGCAGTACTTC. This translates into CASTRGVSYEQYF.